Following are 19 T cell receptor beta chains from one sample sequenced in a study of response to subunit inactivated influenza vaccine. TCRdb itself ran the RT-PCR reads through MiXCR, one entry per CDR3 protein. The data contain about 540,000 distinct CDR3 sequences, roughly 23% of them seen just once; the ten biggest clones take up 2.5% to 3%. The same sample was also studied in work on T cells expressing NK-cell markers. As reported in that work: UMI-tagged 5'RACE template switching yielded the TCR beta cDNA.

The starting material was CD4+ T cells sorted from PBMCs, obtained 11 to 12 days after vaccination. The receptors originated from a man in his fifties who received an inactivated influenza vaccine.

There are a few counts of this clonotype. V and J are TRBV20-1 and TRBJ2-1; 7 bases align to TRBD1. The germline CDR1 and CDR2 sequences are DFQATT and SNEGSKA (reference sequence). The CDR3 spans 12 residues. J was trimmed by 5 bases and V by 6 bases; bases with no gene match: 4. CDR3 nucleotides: TGCAGTGCACCTGACAGGGACAATGAGCAGTTCTTC. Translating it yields CSAPDRDNEQFF.

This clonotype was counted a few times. The DNA for the CDR3 is TGTGCCAGCAAGTCTCGGGGGATAGATACGCAGTATTTT. This codes for CASKSRGIDTQYF. The gene calls are TRBV2 and TRBJ2-3, with a possible D match to TRBD2 (6 bases). In germline, CDR1 is SNHLY, CDR2 FYNNEI. The CDR3 is 13 amino acids. The germline V and J ends were trimmed by 7 bases and 5 bases, with 13 bases remaining between them.

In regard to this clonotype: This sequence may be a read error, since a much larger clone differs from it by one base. The CDR3 protein is CASPGTPAYEQYF. The CDR3, as DNA: TGTGCCAGCCCAGGGACACCAGCCTACGAGCAGTACTTC. This chain links TRBV27 with TRBJ2-7, with D tentatively TRBD1 (6 bases). Germline V gene sequence: CDR1 MNHEY, CDR2 SMNVEV (reference sequence). This CDR3 has 13 residues. Trimming took 8 bases from V and 2 from J, leaving 13 bases between them.

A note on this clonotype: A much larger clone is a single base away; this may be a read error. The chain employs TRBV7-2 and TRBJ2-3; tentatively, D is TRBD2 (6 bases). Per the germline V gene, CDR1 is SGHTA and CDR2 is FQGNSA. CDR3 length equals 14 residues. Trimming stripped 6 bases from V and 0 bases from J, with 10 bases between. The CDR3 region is CASSRDFSTDTQYF. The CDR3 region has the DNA TGTGCCAGCAGTCGGGACTTTAGCACAGATACGCAGTATTTT.

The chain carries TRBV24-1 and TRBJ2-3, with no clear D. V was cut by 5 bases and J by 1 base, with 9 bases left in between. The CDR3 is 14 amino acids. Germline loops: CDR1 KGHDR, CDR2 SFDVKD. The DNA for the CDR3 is TGTGCCACCAGTGCCGGAGCAGGCACAGATACGCAGTATTTT. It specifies CATSAGAGTDTQYF.

The CDR3 reads CSATGWEKTEAFF. The CDR3 nucleotides read TGCAGTGCTACAGGGTGGGAGAAAACTGAAGCTTTCTTT. V is TRBV20-1 and J is TRBJ1-1; D may be TRBD1 (5 bases). Germline loops: CDR1 DFQATT, CDR2 SNEGSKA (reference sequence). The CDR3 is 13 amino acids. V lost 4 bases and J 5 bases, leaving 14 bases between the germline ends.

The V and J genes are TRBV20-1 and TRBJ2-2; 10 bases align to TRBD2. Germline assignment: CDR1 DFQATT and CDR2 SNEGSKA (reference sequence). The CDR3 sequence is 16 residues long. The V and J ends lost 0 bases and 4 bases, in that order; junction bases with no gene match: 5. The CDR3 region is CSARELAGFLTGELFF. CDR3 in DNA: TGCAGTGCTAGAGAACTAGCGGGATTTCTCACCGGGGAGCTGTTTTTT.

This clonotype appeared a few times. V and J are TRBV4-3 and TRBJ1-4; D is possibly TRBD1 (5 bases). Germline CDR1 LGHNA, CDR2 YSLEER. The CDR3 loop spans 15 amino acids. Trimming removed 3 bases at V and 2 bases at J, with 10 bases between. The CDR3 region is CASSQEGSTNEKLFF. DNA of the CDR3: TGCGCCAGCAGCCAGGAGGGGAGCACTAATGAAAAACTGTTTTTT.

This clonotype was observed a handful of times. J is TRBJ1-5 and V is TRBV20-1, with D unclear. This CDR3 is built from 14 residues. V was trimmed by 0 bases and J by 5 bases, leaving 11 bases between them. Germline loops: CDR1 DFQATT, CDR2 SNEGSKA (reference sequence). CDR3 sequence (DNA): TGCAGTGCTAGAGATGTTGGCGGGGATCAGCCCCAGCATTTT. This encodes CSARDVGGDQPQHF.

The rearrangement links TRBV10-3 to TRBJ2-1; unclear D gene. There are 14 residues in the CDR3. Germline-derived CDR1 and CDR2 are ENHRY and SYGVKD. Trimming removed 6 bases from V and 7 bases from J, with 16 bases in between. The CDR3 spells CAIRAGSSRNEQFF. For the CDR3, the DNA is TGTGCCATCAGGGCTGGCTCTAGTAGGAATGAGCAGTTCTTC.

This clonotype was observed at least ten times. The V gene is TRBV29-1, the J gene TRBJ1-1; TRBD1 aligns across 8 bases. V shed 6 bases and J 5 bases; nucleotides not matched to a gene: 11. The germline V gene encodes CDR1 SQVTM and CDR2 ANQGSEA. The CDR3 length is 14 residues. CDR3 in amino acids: CSVKLTGGRTEAFF. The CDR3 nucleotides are TGCAGCGTCAAGCTTACAGGGGGACGGACTGAAGCTTTCTTT.

The CDR3 protein is CASSYRGGRAEQYF. The CDR3 nucleotides read TGTGCCAGCAGCTATAGGGGCGGGAGAGCCGAGCAGTACTTC. The J gene is TRBJ2-7, the V gene TRBV7-2; 7 bases fit TRBD2. With V trimmed by 4 bases and J by 6 bases, 9 bases remained unmatched. The CDR3 has 14 amino acids. The germline gives CDR1 SGHTA, CDR2 FQGNSA.

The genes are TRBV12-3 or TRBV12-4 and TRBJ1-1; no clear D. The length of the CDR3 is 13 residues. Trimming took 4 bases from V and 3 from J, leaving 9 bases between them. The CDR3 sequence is CASSWLIDTEAFF. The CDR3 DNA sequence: TGTGCCAGCAGTTGGCTGATTGACACTGAAGCTTTCTTT.

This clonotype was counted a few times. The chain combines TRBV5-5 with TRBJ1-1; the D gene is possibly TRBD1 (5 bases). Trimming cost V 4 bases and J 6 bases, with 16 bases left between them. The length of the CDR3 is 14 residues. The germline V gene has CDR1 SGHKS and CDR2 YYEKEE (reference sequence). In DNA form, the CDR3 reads TGTGCCAGCAGCCTAAGGTCCGGGACCCCTGAAGCTTTCTTT. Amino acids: CASSLRSGTPEAFF.

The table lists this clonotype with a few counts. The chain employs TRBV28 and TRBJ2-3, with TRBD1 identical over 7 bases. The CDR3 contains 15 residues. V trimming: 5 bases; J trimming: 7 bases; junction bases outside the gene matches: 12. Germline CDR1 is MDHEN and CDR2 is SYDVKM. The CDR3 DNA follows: TGTGCCAGCAGTCCGTCAACCCCGGGACAGTATACGCAGTATTTT. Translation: CASSPSTPGQYTQYF.

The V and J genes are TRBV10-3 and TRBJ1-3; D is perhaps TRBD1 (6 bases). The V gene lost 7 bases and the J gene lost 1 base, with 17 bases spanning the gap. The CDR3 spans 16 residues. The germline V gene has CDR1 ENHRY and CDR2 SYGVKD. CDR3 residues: CAITQTLQGSGNTIYF. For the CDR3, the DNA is TGTGCCATCACCCAAACGCTTCAGGGGTCTGGAAACACCATATATTTT.

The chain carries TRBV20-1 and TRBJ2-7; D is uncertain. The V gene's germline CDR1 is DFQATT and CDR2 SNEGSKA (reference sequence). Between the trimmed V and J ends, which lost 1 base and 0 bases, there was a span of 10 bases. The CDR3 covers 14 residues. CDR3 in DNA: TGCAGTGCTAGAGTGGGCCGGAGCTCCTACGAGCAGTACTTC. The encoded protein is CSARVGRSSYEQYF.

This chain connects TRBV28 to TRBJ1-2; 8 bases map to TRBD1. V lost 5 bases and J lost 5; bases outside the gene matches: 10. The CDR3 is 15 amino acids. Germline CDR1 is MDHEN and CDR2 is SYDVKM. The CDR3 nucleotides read TGTGCCAGCAGTAGAGGGCAGGGGGCCAGATATGGCTACACCTTC. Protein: CASSRGQGARYGYTF.

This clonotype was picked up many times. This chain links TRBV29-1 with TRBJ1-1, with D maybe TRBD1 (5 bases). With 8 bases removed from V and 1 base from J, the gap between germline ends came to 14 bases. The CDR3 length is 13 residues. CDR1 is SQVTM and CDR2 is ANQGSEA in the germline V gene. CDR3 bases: TGCAGCTCCTCGACAGCCACGAACACTGAAGCTTTCTTT. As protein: CSSSTATNTEAFF.